This entry is about one TCR beta chain. Antigen specificity is unknown. CDR1 DFQATT and CDR2 SNEGSKA come from the germline V gene (reference sequence). V was clipped by 1 base and J by 8 bases, with 14 bases between them. The CDR3 loop spans 13 amino acids. TCRdb reprocessed the 5' RACE reads via MiXCR and lists one record per CDR3 protein. The sample lists 450,000 or so distinct CDR3 sequences, approximately 15% occurring once. These data come from a study of identical twins. Study-wide results and caveats: For monozygotic twins, models underestimated out-of-frame TCR alpha sharing. Sequences that were beta out-of-frame showed weaker excess twin sharing. Without tracking the same donors, conclusions rested on cross-sectional statistical analysis. High-abundance cord blood beta clonotypes had fewer insertions; memory repertoires showed none.

The same sample was also used in a study of yellow fever vaccine responses in identical twins.

The chain links TRBV20-1 to TRBJ1-2, with D possibly matching TRBD1 (5 bases). Sample: CD4+ T cells sorted from blood. This clonotype originated in a woman between 18 and 30 years old in good health. In DNA, the CDR3 is TGCAGTGCTAGAGGGGCCAGGGCCCTCGGCTACACCTTC. Its protein product is CSARGARALGYTF.